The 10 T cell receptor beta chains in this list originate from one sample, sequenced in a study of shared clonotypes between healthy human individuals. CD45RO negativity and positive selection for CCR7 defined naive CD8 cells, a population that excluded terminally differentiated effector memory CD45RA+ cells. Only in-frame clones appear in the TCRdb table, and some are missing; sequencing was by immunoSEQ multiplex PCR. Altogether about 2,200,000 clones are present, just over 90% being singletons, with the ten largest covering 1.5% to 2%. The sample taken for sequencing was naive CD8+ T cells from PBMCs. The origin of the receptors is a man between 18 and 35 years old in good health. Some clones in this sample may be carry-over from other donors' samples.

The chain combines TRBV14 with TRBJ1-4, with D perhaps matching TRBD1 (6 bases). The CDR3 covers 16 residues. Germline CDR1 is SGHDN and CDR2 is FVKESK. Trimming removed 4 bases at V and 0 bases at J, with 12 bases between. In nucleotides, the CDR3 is TGTGCCAGCAGCCCTCGGACAGCTACAACTAATGAAAAACTGTTTTTT. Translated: CASSPRTATTNEKLFF. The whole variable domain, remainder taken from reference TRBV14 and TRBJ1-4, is EAGVTQFPSHSVIEKGQTVTLRCDPISGHDNLYWYRRVMGKEIKFLLHFVKESKQDESGMPNNRFLAERTGGTYSTLKVQPAELEDSGVYFCASSPRTATTNEKLFFGSGTQLSVL.

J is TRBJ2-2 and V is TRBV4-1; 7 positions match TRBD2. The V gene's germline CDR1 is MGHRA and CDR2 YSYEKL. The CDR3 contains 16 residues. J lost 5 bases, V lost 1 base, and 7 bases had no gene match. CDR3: CASSQVVTGGTGELFF. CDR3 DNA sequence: TGCGCCAGCAGCCAAGTGGTAACGGGAGGAACCGGGGAGCTGTTTTTT.

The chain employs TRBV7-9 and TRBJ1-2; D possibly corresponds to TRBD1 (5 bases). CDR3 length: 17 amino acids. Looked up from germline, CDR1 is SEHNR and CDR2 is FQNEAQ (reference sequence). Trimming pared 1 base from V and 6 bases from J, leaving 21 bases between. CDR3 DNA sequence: TGTGCCAGCAGCTTAGGGGGCGGGTCTGGAGGGAAGGATGGCTACACCTTC. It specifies CASSLGGGSGGKDGYTF.

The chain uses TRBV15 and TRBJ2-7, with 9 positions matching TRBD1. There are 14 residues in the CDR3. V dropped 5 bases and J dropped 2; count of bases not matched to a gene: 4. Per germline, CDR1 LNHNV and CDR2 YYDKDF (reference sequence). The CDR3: CATSGRQGAYEQYF. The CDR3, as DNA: TGTGCCACCAGCGGACGACAGGGGGCCTACGAGCAGTACTTC. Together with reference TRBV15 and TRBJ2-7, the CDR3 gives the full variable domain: DAMVIQNPRYQVTQFGKPVTLSCSQTLNHNVMYWYQQKSSQAPKLLFHYYDKDFNNEADTPDNFQSRRPNTSFCFLDIRSPGLGDTAMYLCATSGRQGAYEQYFGPGTRLTVT.

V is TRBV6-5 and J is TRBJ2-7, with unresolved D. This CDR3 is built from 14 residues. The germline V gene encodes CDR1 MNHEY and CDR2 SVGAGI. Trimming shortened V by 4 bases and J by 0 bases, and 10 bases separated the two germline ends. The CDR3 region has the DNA TGTGCCAGCAGTTCCTATCGGTACTCCTACGAGCAGTACTTC. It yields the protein CASSSYRYSYEQYF.

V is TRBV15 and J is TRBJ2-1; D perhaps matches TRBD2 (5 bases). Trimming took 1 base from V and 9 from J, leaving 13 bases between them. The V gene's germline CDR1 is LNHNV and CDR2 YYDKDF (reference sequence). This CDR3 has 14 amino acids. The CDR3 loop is CATSRAVEGVEQFF. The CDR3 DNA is TGTGCCACCAGCAGAGCAGTCGAGGGAGTTGAGCAGTTCTTC.

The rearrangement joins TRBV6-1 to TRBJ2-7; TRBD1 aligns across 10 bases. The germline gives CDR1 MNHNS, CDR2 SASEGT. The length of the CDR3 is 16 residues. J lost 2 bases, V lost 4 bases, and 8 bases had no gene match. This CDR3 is CASSGSPGQGTYEQYF. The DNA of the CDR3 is TGTGCCAGCAGTGGTTCGCCGGGACAGGGGACCTACGAGCAGTACTTC.

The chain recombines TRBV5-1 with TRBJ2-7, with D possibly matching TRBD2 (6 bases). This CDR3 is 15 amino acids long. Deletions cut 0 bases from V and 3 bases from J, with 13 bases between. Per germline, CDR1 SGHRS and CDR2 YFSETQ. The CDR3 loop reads CASSLVDGGLYEQYF. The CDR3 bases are TGCGCCAGCAGCTTGGTGGACGGGGGACTCTACGAGCAGTACTTC.

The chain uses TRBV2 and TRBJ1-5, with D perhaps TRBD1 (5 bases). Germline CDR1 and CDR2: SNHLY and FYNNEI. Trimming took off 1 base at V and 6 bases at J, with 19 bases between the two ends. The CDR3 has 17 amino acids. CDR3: CASSEGPGYRLGQPQHF. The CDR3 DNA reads TGTGCCAGCAGTGAAGGGCCCGGGTACAGGCTGGGTCAGCCCCAGCATTTT.

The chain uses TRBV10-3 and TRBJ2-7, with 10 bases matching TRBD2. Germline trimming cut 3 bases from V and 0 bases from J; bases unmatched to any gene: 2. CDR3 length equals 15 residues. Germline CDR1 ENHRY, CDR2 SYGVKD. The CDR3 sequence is CAISEKREGSYEQYF. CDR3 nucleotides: TGTGCCATCAGTGAAAAGCGGGAGGGCTCCTACGAGCAGTACTTC.